Listed here is a single T cell receptor beta chain. Its antigen remains unidentified. The ends were cut back, 2 bases at V and 3 bases at J, with 14 bases in the middle. The CDR3 extends over 16 amino acids. Germline-derived CDR1 and CDR2 are SGDLS and YYNGEE. The source material, RNA transcripts, was used to amplify TCR beta CDR3 regions. With the HTBI primer set, the TCR CDR3 went through a first round of RT-PCR. Each CDR3 protein is one row after TCRdb ran MiXCR on the multiplex PCR reads. Here the sample spans about 660,000 distinct CDR3 sequences, about 45% being singletons. Uncontrolled infections, other autoimmune diseases, pregnancy or lactation led to exclusion of patients. In making diagnoses, clinical symptoms, serum thyroxine and TRAb, thyroid ultrasound and orbital computed tomography were all used. The data originate from a study of T cells in Graves' hyperthyroidism and ophthalmopathy. Study findings and constraints: Ophthalmopathy was model-predicted a median around 6.1 months pre-onset. Ophthalmopathy was separated from stable hyperthyroidism by a 13 V-J model.

The source material was peripheral blood or thyroid tissue (not recorded which). The TCR comes from an adult man with Graves' disease, either hyperthyroidism or ophthalmopathy (not recorded which). V is TRBV9 and J is TRBJ2-2; no firm D call. CDR3 DNA: TGTGCCAGCAGCGTTGGGATTAGTGTGGACACCGGGGAGCTGTTTTTT. It yields the protein CASSVGISVDTGELFF. Complete variable domain (other parts from reference TRBV9 and TRBJ2-2): DSGVTQTPKHLITATGQRVTLRCSPRSGDLSVYWYQQSLDQGLQFLIQYYNGEERAKGNILERFSAQQFPDLHSELNLSSLELGDSALYFCASSVGISVDTGELFFGEGSRLTVL.